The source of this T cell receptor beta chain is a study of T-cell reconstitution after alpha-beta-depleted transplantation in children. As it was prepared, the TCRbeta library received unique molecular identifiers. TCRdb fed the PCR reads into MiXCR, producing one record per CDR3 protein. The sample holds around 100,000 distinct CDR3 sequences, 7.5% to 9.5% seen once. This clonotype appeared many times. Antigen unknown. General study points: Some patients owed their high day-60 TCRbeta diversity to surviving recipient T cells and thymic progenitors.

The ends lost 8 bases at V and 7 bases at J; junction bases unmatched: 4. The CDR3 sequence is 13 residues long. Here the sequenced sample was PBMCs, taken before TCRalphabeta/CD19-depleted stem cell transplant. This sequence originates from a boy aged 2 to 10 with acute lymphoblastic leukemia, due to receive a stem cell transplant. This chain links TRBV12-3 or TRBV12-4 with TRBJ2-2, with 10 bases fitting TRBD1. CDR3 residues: CASAGQGHGELFF. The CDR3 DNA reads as TGTGCCAGCGCGGGACAGGGGCACGGGGAGCTGTTTTTT.